Sequencing of this T cell receptor beta chain was carried out in a study of blood T cell repertoires in COVID-19. For the study at large: The samples span acute and convalescent COVID-19 from the United States, Italy and Spain. PBMCs, B-cell-depleted T cells, or T cells provided the cDNA or gDNA that made up the material.

Trimming at V came to 2 bases and at J to 2 bases, leaving 0 bases not matched to a gene. CDR1 LNHNV and CDR2 YYDKDF come from the germline V gene (reference sequence). The CDR3 has 14 residues. Per the original data handling: Amplification of reference gene primers was used by the study to estimate nucleated cell counts. Repertoires were generated with immunoSEQ multiplex PCR, while TCRdb's copy carries only in-frame clones and drops some. The V and J calls and the clone size are those of that table, but D and trimming were determined from the DNA. The data contain 55,000 to 80,000 clones, under 95% of them singletons.

The chain couples TRBV15 to TRBJ2-7; 10 nucleotides agree with TRBD2. This sequence was found in a human donor in a cohort sampled during active COVID-19. The sample consisted of peripheral blood. The chain's CDR3 is CATSRLAGAYEQYF. The CDR3 bases are TGTGCCACCAGCAGACTAGCGGGAGCCTACGAGCAGTACTTC.